This TCR beta chain was found in a study of T cells in Graves' hyperthyroidism and ophthalmopathy. Study outcomes and limitations: Blood also showed most of the thyroid clonotypes that were expanded above 0.001. Ophthalmopathy prediction by the model preceded onset by a median approximately six months.

Patients aged 18 to 65 had newly diagnosed hyperthyroidism of under 2 months' duration. Any patient presenting with uncontrolled infection, other autoimmune disease, pregnancy or lactation was left out. The germline V and J ends were trimmed by 3 bases and 4 bases, with 15 bases remaining between them. CDR1 and CDR2 (germline): DFQATT, SNEGSKA (reference sequence). The CDR3 covers 14 residues. Amplification of TCR beta CDR3 regions used RNA as the template. Researchers ran a first-round RT-PCR on the TCR CDR3 using the HTBI primer set. TCRdb re-analysed the multiplex PCR reads in MiXCR, keeping a single row per CDR3 protein. The data hold 690,000 or so distinct CDR3 sequences, with over 15% observed a single time. This clonotype has a count of ten or more. Its target is not known.

The sequenced sample consisted of blood. The TCR comes from a woman in her fifties or sixties with Graves' hyperthyroidism that later progressed to Graves' ophthalmopathy. The rearrangement joins TRBV20-1 to TRBJ1-1; D is undetermined. CDR3 region: CSARSRVGSTEAFF. DNA for the CDR3: TGCAGTGCTAGGTCCCGCGTGGGGTCCACTGAAGCTTTCTTT.